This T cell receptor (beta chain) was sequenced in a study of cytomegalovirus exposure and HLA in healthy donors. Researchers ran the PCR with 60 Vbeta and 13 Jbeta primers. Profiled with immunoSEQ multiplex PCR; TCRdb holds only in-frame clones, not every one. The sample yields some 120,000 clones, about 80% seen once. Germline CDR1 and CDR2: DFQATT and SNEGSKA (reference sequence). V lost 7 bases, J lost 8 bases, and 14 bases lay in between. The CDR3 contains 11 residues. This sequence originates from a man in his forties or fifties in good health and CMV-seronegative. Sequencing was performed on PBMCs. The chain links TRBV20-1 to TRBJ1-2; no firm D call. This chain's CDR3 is CSGSKGGGYTF. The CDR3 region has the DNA TGCAGTGGAAGCAAGGGCGGGGGCTACACCTTC.